This TCR beta chain emerged from a study of T cells in Graves' hyperthyroidism and ophthalmopathy. TCR beta CDR3 sequences were amplified from RNA transcripts. When the TCR CDR3 underwent first-round RT-PCR, the HTBI primer set was used. MiXCR, run by TCRdb on the multiplex PCR reads, gives a single entry per CDR3 protein. In the table there are some 650,000 distinct CDR3 sequences, roughly 16% of which are singletons. Under 3 months was the duration of disease in ophthalmopathy patients, who also had a Clinical Activity Score of at least 3 and a NOSPECS grade of at least 4. Diagnosing involved the use of clinical symptoms, serum thyroxine and TRAb, thyroid ultrasound and orbital computed tomography. Findings of the study overall: Most expanded thyroid clonotypes above 0.001 recurred in blood. The model anticipated ophthalmopathy a median around 6 months pre-onset.

As regards this clonotype: Its antigen is currently unknown.

Sequencing was carried out using blood. This clonotype was sampled from a woman aged 40 to 50 with Graves' ophthalmopathy.

CDR3 in amino acids: CSARKDSNTEAFF. The CDR3 DNA follows: TGCAGTGCTAGAAAAGACAGTAACACTGAAGCTTTCTTT. The chain carries TRBV20-1 and TRBJ1-1; TRBD1 might be the D (5 bases). Trimming shortened V by 2 bases and J by 2 bases, and 9 bases separated the two germline ends. This CDR3 is 13 amino acids long. Germline V CDR1 and CDR2: DFQATT, SNEGSKA (reference sequence).